Listed below are T cell receptor beta chains from one sample, sequenced in a study of cytomegalovirus exposure and HLA in healthy donors. Here immunoSEQ multiplex PCR was the method, and the copy in TCRdb shows in-frame clones only, minus some. The table includes roughly 160,000 clones, roughly 84% detected once. Sequencing was performed on PBMCs. The receptor set was obtained from a boy aged 2 to 10 in good health and CMV-seronegative. The CDR3 runs from the conserved cysteine through the conserved F or W. The order of the fields is V gene, CDR3 protein.

TRBV12-5	CASGPRTGQSNQPQHF
TRBV5-6	CASSIGQGVLETQYF
TRBV5-1	CASSLRETQYF
TRBV18	CASSLAGDTEAFF
TRBV5-1	CASSLRTSGSGYNEQFF
TRBV29-1	CSVEDLQGDNYGYSF
TRBV5-5	CASSLTGSTNTEAFF
TRBV2	CASSVGSRSDTQYF
TRBV23-1	CASSHFNRVNTEAFF
TRBV5-1	CASSPDDLTTNGYTF
TRBV20-1	CSAPWNTEAFF
TRBV14	CASRCAGTGCRGYTF
TRBV18	CASSPGGEETQYF
TRBV18	CASSPSNQETQYF
TRBV27	CASSLQTPRDTEAFF
TRBV13	CASSLGRRQGEQYF
TRBV5-4	CASSQNTEAFF
TRBV7-9	CASSKAGADTQYF
TRBV19	CASSIDRGNYGYTF
TRBV5-4	CASSFAGRQDEQYF
TRBV10-1	CASSAGTGGRIADNEQFF
TRBV12-2	CASRHLHTQGIGAEAFF
TRBV5-1	CASSLEKIVTEAFF
TRBV15	CATRERGSGNTIYF
TRBV7-9	CASSLAEGAIEAFF